This TCR beta chain came from a study of blood T cell repertoires in COVID-19 (dated by TCRdb to the early 2020s). For the wider study: Collaborator samples came from the United States, Italy and Spain and covered acute and convalescent phases of COVID-19. The prospective study material was composed of cDNA or gDNA derived from T cells, B-cell-depleted T cells, or PBMCs. Deeply sampled blood TCRbeta repertoires from subjects exposed to, actively infected with, or recovered from COVID-19 were included in the dataset. A freely available public database, intended as a resource for researchers studying the immune response to SARS-CoV-2, is where the repertoires were released. The samples were drawn from the first 160 participants of the ongoing ImmuneRACE study and from 1,254 subjects provided by 6 global collaborators. The sample metadata nearly always contained a de-identified subject ID, COVID-19 status, age in years and sex. Where HLA class I and class II types were available, the types were taken from metadata supplied by the sample provider, not from assay-based typing.

A note on this clone: Its antigen has not been determined. Per-base qualities were not stored, and no clone one base away is much larger.

TCRbeta CDR3 regions were amplified from genomic DNA using the immunoSEQ Assay, a bias-controlled multiplex PCR. The paper's data handling went like this. Within the assay, amplification of reference gene primers was used to estimate how many nucleated cells each sample contained. To quantify the absolute abundance of each unique TCRbeta CDR3 rearrangement, sequence reads were collapsed and filtered. Productive Simpson clonality was computed per sample as the square root of Simpson's diversity index over productive rearrangements. TCRdb obtained this table from immuneACCESS and retained in-frame rearrangements with V and J assigned. These tables miss some clones; where compared with another copy, unresolved V genes account for less than half of the shortfall, and the remainder is unexplained. Clone size and V and J calls were adopted from that table, with D and trimming inferred from the DNA. This sample holds roughly 230,000 clones; approximately 85% were observed only once. The ten largest clones capture about 0.93% of the sample.

Trimming costs V 0 bases and J 3 bases, and their ends lie 8 bases apart. CDR1 is given as GTSNPN and CDR2 as SVGIG, both from the germline V gene (reference sequence). The CDR3 spans 13 residues, from the cysteine through the phenylalanine. Only the CDR3 DNA stays, 39 bases, in frame from base 1. Beyond this particular receptor, the publication reports: The amount of clinical and demographic metadata varied by source and participant and was provided uncurated.

The collaborating institutions used their own protocols to collect whole blood in K2EDTA tubes. Collaborator samples were shipped for TCRbeta analysis as frozen whole blood, isolated PBMCs, or DNA extracted from either sample type. The sequence is built from TRBV30 and TRBJ1-1; the D gene is unclear. The sample taken for sequencing was peripheral blood. The TCR comes from a man between 35 and 55 years old with acute or convalescent COVID-19. The CDR3 protein: CAWSVDTYTEAFF. In nucleotides, the sequence is TGTGCCTGGAGTGTAGACACCTACACTGAAGCTTTCTTT.